These T cell receptor beta chains were read from a single sample in a study of cytomegalovirus exposure and HLA in healthy donors. Only in-frame clones appear in the TCRdb table, and some are missing; sequencing was by immunoSEQ multiplex PCR. The top ten hold around 8.3% of the sample, which has 150,000 to 200,000 clones, around 80% seen once. Material: PBMCs. The receptors derive from a middle-aged woman in good health and CMV-seropositive. CDR3s leave out the opening cysteine and the closing phenylalanine or tryptophan.

v_gene | CDR3aa
TRBV21-1 | ASSTDRGGYYSNQPQH
TRBV5-4 | ASSPARDTQY
TRBV11-2 | ASSLVALASGRNEQY
TRBV29-1 | SVGPTSGRMGEQF
TRBV11-2 | ASSSNPGTPRAYEKLF
TRBV28 | ASKGQGWYTIY
TRBV11-2 | ASSLERTGELF
TRBV2 | ASSYTGGDQPQH
TRBV19 | ASSNQGGSSYEQY
TRBV7-6 | ASSSQGISSNEKLF
TRBV19 | ASSIVGAHIPDQPQH
TRBV7-2 | ASSLVLSGRAFGYEQY
TRBV4-3 | ASSRRQGSNSPLH
TRBV30 | AWSGSGQPSSGANVLT
TRBV15 | ATSRDRGTAGNTIY
TRBV5-1 | ASSLQGADGYT
TRBV19 | ASRPGNTGRNTIY
TRBV5-8 | ASSHPLTLNTEAF
TRBV5-6 | ASSFQLGYNEQF
TRBV18 | ASSPNNPSLNEQF
TRBV2 | ASSGGLSAGYEQY
TRBV7-9 | ASSLGTGNQPQH
TRBV7-2 | ASSLLAGGTDTQY
TRBV10-1 | ASRPKTGRGTSSSYEQY
TRBV19 | ASSKLGTSGGETQY
TRBV2 | ASSPAGTGGHEQY